This T cell receptor (beta chain) was documented in a study of shared clonotypes between healthy human individuals (dated by TCRdb to the early 2020s). Regarding the complete study: The cohort comprised a couple of women and a few men aged 18 to 49 years. Different laboratories and diverse techniques were used to prepare libraries and sequence TCR repertoires, to increase sequencing depth and limit assay-specific biases. Blood TCR repertoires of roughly 5 healthy adults were deeply sequenced to estimate repertoire size and the extent of clonotype sharing between individuals. Per donor, three plates each were used for CD4 naive and CD4 memory, two for CD8 naive, and one for CD8 memory. Between about 0.8 and 8.9 billion PBMCs per donor were obtained by leukapheresis.

Concerning this clone itself: Its antigen is unknown. Base qualities were left out, and no much larger clone turns up one base away.

TCR CDR3 regions were amplified from genomic DNA by multiplex PCR using the deep immunoSEQ assay. Genomic DNA extracted from each cell subset was distributed evenly over all wells of several immunoSEQ 96-well plates, and each plate served as one replicate. For sorted subsets, approximately 210 ng genomic DNA, equal to 25,000 to 35,000 T cell genomes, was loaded into each replicate PCR. Purified libraries were quantified with a Qubit 3.0 fluorometer, sized on a Bioanalyzer 2100, and re-quantified with the KAPA Library Quantification kit. Every immunoSEQ 96-well plate was sequenced on a separate single-read 150-cycle Illumina NextSeq 550 flow cell. Processing in the source paper ran as follows. Because the immunoSEQ output included only junctional sequences and no quality scores, the filtering could not be the same as the filtering used for full-length reads. To assign V/J genes and CDR3, sequences were annotated using PyIR, a Python wrapper for IgBLAST v1.9, with IMGT germline references. Reads were filtered out if the reads had weak V/J assignments (E-value above 1e-6), no CDR3, stop codons, out-of-frame junctions, or ambiguous translated residues. V3J clonotypes were defined as sequences sharing an identical inferred V gene, J gene, and CDR3 amino acid sequence. To compute the percentage overlap between repertoires, the number of shared unique clonotypes was divided by the size of the smaller repertoire. RTK rarefaction, the Chao1 estimator, and Recon v2.1 estimates of unobserved clonotypes were used to assess repertoire richness. Generation probabilities for all TCRbeta clonotypes obtained by the gDNA method from a handful of donors were computed using OLGA. As stored in TCRdb, this immuneACCESS dataset retains in-frame rearrangements with V and J assigned. A fraction of the clones does not appear; measured against another copy, unresolved V genes explain less than half of the discrepancy, and the remainder lacks a known reason. That table supplies the V and J calls and clone size; D and trimming were determined from the DNA. The sample yields under 2,000,000 clones; approximately 94% were counted once. The ten largest clones capture approximately 1.2% of the sample.

CD8 naive samples consisted of CD45RO-negative cells that were positively selected for CCR7, yielding a CD45RA+CCR7+ population without TemRA cells. Donors were healthy HIV-negative adults with no recently reported acute infections or vaccinations. All donors were Caucasian adults living in Nashville, Tennessee, USA. Blood was collected by leukapheresis, and PBMCs were isolated by Ficoll-Histopaque density gradient centrifugation and then cryopreserved in liquid nitrogen vapor phase. Purity and quantity of every magnetically sorted T cell population were checked by analytical flow cytometry. From each sorted fraction, genomic DNA was isolated and quantified by UV absorbance on a Nanodrop 2000c. From its cysteine to its phenylalanine, the CDR3 spans 17 amino acids. Left in the record is the CDR3 DNA by itself, 51 bases read in frame from the first base. The germline V gene (reference sequence) sets CDR1 to SEHNR and CDR2 to FQNEAQ. The V end loses 5 bases and the J end loses 2 bases, and a stretch of 22 bases separates them.

The full study reports these points: Because the study included only a small number of donors, the genetic and exposure-history diversity represented was limited. Larger estimated clonotype richness was generally found for naive subsets than for memory subsets. Compared with non-shared clonotypes, the clonotypes found in all four sorted-subset donors had higher generation probabilities. When several donors were compared, the shared fraction of clonotypes was approximately 5% for naive CD4, around 3.5% for naive CD8, 2.3% for memory CD4, and around 0.37% for memory CD8. Rarefaction of sorted-subset datasets indicated incomplete sequencing despite the large sequencing depth. Based on pairwise subsampling, the degree of clonotype sharing among donors was expected to be affected by sequencing depth. Sampling was limited to blood, and TCR repertoires in tissue likely differ from TCR repertoires in blood.

This sequence uses TRBV7-9 and TRBJ2-7; tentative D gene TRBD2, with 6 bases matching. The TCR originated in a man aged 18-30 years in good health. Sequencing was carried out using naive CD8+ T cells sorted from blood. The meaning of the sample's cell subset or site label: CD45RA+CCR7+. The nucleotide sequence is given as TGTGCCAGCAGCCCCAAAGGGCGGGGAGTCCTAACCTACGAGCAGTACTTC. Protein translation: CASSPKGRGVLTYEQYF.